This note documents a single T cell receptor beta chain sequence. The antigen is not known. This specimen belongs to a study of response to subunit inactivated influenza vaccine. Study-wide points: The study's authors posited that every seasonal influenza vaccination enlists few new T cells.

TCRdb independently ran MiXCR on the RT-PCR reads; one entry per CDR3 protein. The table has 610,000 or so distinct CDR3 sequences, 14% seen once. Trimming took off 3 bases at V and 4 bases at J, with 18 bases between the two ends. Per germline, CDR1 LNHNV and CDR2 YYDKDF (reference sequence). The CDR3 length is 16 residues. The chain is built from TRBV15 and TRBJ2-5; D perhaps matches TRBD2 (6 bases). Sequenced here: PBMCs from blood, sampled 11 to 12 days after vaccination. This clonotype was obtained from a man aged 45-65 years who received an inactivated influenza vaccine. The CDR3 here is CATSRRGRGRGETQYF. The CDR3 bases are TGTGCCACCAGCAGGCGGGGAAGGGGAAGAGGAGAGACCCAGTACTTC.